This T cell receptor beta chain was sequenced for a study of CD8 T cells in Susac syndrome. The multiple sclerosis controls were treatment-naive patients, and their relapsing-remitting disease was stable or active. The CDR3 loop spans 13 amino acids. Looked up from germline, CDR1 is SQVTM and CDR2 is ANQGSEA. Trimming took off 6 bases at V and 8 bases at J, with 19 bases between the two ends. cDNA came from about 0.5 to 1 ug RNA primed by random hexamers. An immunoSEQ multiplex PCR generated amplified TCR beta CDR3 products spanning 54 Vbeta and 13 Jbeta. Via MiXCR, TCRdb re-called the immunoSEQ multiplex PCR reads, giving one row per CDR3 protein. The sample has about 150,000 distinct CDR3 sequences, just under 97% seen once.

This chain connects TRBV29-1 to TRBJ1-2; D gene uncertain. This TCR came from a human donor with multiple sclerosis. Material: CD8+ T cells from PBMCs. The CDR3 DNA reads TGCAGCGTCCCCCATCCCGTTTTTTACGGCTACACCTTC. The encoded protein is CSVPHPVFYGYTF.